A single sample gave rise to the 10 T cell receptor beta chains below, sequenced in a study of blood T cell repertoires in COVID-19. Clones were sequenced by immunoSEQ multiplex PCR, and TCRdb holds only the in-frame ones, with some missing. The sample records roughly 250,000 clones, 80% to 90% being singletons. The sequencing input was peripheral blood. These TCRs come from a woman in her forties or fifties with acute or convalescent COVID-19.

The table lists this clone with a count of one. The chain links TRBV7-2 to TRBJ1-2; 7 bases match TRBD1. The germline V gene has CDR1 SGHTA and CDR2 FQGNSA. V dropped 5 bases and J dropped 0; count of bases not matched to a gene: 3. The CDR3 is made up of 14 amino acids. The CDR3 here is CASSPGQTNYGYTF. The CDR3 coding sequence is TGTGCCAGCAGCCCGGGACAGACTAACTATGGCTACACCTTC.

The chain combines TRBV6-5 with TRBJ2-7; the match to TRBD1 covers 7 bases. Germline CDR1 is MNHEY and CDR2 is SVGAGI. This CDR3 has 13 amino acids. V gave up 6 bases and J gave up 7 bases; unmatched junction bases: 9. The CDR3, as DNA: TGTGCCAGCAGCCGACAGGGTTCTGCAGAGCAGTACTTC. This sequence encodes CASSRQGSAEQYF.

The chain combines TRBV30 with TRBJ1-1, with TRBD1 as a possible D gene (6 bases). Germline assignment: CDR1 GTSNPN and CDR2 SVGIG (reference sequence). V lost 2 bases, J lost 0 bases, and 10 bases lay in between. This CDR3 is 14 amino acids long. The CDR3 loop reads CAWSLTGLNTEAFF. In DNA, the CDR3 is TGTGCCTGGAGTCTGACAGGCCTGAACACTGAAGCTTTCTTT.

This chain links TRBV19 with TRBJ1-2; D not resolved. The germline V and J ends were trimmed by 7 bases and 4 bases, with 19 bases remaining between them. Germline-derived CDR1 and CDR2 are LNHDA and SQIVND (reference sequence). The CDR3 runs 15 residues. CDR3 nucleotide sequence: TGTGCCAGTATCACACCAAGCGGCTCAAGCTATGGCTACACCTTC. Translated: CASITPSGSSYGYTF.

This rearrangement joins TRBV7-9 to TRBJ1-2; D possibly corresponds to TRBD1 (5 bases). V was clipped by 1 base and J by 3 bases, with 12 bases between them. The CDR3 loop spans 15 amino acids. Per germline, CDR1 SEHNR and CDR2 FQNEAQ (reference sequence). In DNA form, the CDR3 reads TGTGCCAGCAGCTTAGTGGGCAGGGCCTACTATGGCTACACCTTC. This codes for CASSLVGRAYYGYTF.

With respect to this clone: One junction end does not reproduce the germline sequence, and a read error may be involved. This chain joins TRBV28 and TRBJ2-7; 12 bases are a match to TRBD2. The CDR3 sequence is 17 residues long. CDR1 is MDHEN and CDR2 is SYDVKM in the germline V gene. CDR3 DNA: TGTGCCAGCAGTCCGAAATCTAGCGGGAGGGCCTCCCACGAGCAGTACTTC. Translation gives CASSPKSSGRASHEQYF.

V and J are TRBV5-6 and TRBJ1-1; the D is unclear. The CDR3 runs 15 residues. Between the trimmed V and J ends, which lost 0 bases and 6 bases, there was a span of 15 bases. Germline CDR1 and CDR2: SGHDT and YYEEEE. CDR3 nucleotides: TGTGCCAGCAGCTTGGGCGGCCCCCTGTGGGCTGAAGCTTTCTTT. Translated: CASSLGGPLWAEAFF.

The chain has TRBV6-2 or TRBV6-3 and TRBJ2-7, with 8 bases lining up with TRBD1. The CDR3 sequence is 14 residues long. J gave up 3 bases and V 6 bases, and 7 bases lay outside the gene matches. CDR1 and CDR2 from the germline V gene are MNHEY and SVGEGT. Here the CDR3 DNA reads TGTGCCAGCAGCCGCCGGGGACAGGACTACGAGCAGTACTTC. Translated, it gives CASSRRGQDYEQYF.

The chain has TRBV24-1 and TRBJ2-1; 7 bases match TRBD2. The junction had 10 bases not matched to a gene; V was cut back by 4 bases and J by 8 bases. CDR3 length: 15 amino acids. In germline, CDR1 is KGHDR, CDR2 SFDVKD. The CDR3 reads CATSDSATSSDEQFF. CDR3 nucleotide sequence: TGTGCCACCAGTGACTCGGCGACTAGCTCCGATGAGCAGTTCTTC.

The table lists this clone with a few counts. J is TRBJ2-1 and V is TRBV7-2; TRBD2 agrees at 7 bases. Losses at the gene ends were 5 bases for V and 7 bases for J; bases not matched to a gene: 14. Germline CDR1 SGHTA, CDR2 FQGNSA. This CDR3 is built from 16 residues. The CDR3 nucleotides are TGTGCCAGCAGCCAGCCGGGACTGGGGGGGGTGAATGAGCAGTTCTTC. This translates into CASSQPGLGGVNEQFF.